This TCR beta chain was recovered during a study of identical twins. TCRdb itself ran the 5' RACE reads through MiXCR, one entry per CDR3 protein. This table has approximately 1.8 million distinct CDR3 sequences, about 31% appearing once. CDR3 size: 15 residues. With V trimmed by 7 bases and J by 2 bases, 10 bases remained unmatched. CDR1 LNHDA and CDR2 SQIVND come from the germline V gene (reference sequence). Findings of the study overall: With abundant cord blood beta clonotypes, insertions were fewer; memory repertoires showed no such pattern. The models systematically underestimated how much out-of-frame TCR alpha was shared in monozygotic twins.

This clonotype was picked up a small number of times. The target antigen is unknown. The rearrangement links TRBV19 to TRBJ2-5, with 7 bases matching TRBD2. The material sequenced was cord blood. The clonotype comes from a newborn girl in good health. DNA for the CDR3: TGTGCCAGTAACCAGAAGCGGGGTCCTCAAGAGACCCAGTACTTC. As protein: CASNQKRGPQETQYF. Together with reference TRBV19 and TRBJ2-5, the CDR3 gives the full variable domain: DGGITQSPKYLFRKEGQNVTLSCEQNLNHDAMYWYRQDPGQGLRLIYYSQIVNDFQKGDIAEGYSVSREKKESFPLTVTSAQKNPTAFYLCASNQKRGPQETQYFGPGTRLLVL.